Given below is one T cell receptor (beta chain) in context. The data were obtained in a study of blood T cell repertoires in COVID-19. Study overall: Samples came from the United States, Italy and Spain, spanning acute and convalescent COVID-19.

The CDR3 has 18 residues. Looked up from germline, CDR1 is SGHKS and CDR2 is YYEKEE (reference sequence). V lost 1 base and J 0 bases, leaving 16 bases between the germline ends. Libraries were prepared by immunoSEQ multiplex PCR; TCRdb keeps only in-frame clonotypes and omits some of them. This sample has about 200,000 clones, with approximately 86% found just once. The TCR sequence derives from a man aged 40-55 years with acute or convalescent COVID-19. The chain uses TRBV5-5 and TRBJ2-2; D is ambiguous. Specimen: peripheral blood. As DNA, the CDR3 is TGTGCCAGCAGCTTGATTCGGTCCGATCTCTCGAACACCGGGGAGCTGTTTTTT. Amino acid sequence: CASSLIRSDLSNTGELFF. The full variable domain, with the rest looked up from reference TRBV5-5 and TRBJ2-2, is DAGVTQSPTHLIKTRGQQVTLRCSPISGHKSVSWYQQVLGQGPQFIFQYYEKEERGRGNFPDRFSARQFPNYSSELNVNALLLGDSALYLCASSLIRSDLSNTGELFFGEGSRLTVL.